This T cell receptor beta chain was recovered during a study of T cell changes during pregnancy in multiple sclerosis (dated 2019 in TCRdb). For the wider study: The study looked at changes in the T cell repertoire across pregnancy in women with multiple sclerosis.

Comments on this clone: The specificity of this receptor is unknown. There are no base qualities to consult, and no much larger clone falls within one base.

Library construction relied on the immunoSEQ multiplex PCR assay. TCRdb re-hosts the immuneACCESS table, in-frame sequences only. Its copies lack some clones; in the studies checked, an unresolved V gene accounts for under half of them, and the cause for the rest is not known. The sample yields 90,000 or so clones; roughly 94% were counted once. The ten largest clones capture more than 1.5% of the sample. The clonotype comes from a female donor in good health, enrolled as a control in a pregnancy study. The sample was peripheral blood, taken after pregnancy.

The nucleotide sequence is given as TGCGCCAGCAGCTTGGCTCTATTCGGCGGTAGCGGCTCCTACGAGCAGTACTTC. It codes for CASSLALFGGSGSYEQYF. The chain employs TRBV5-1 and TRBJ2-7; perhaps TRBD2 is the D gene, with 6 bases matching. Based on the germline V gene, the CDR1 and CDR2 sequences are SGHRS and YFSETQ. The CDR3 sequence holds 18 residues, the cysteine and phenylalanine included. Left in the record is the CDR3 DNA by itself, 54 bases read in frame from the first base. Trimming at the junction amounts to 0 bases on V and 0 bases on J, and the germline ends lie 19 bases apart.